These 29 T cell receptor beta chains were all obtained from the same sample, sequenced in a study of shared clonotypes between healthy human individuals. TCRdb's table, derived via immunoSEQ multiplex PCR, lists solely in-frame clones and lacks some. The sample holds approximately 1.4 million clones, under 99% seen once. The source material was naive CD4+ T cells sorted from blood. The subset is: CD45RA+ positively selected. The receptor source for this set is a young man in good health.

This clone came up once. The chain has TRBV11-2 and TRBJ2-7; 10 nucleotides match TRBD1. V trimming: 2 bases; J trimming: 4 bases; junction bases outside the gene matches: 8. CDR3 length: 16 residues. The germline CDR1 and CDR2 sequences are SGHAT and FQNNGV. This CDR3 is CASSLMTWTGGYEQYF. In DNA, the CDR3 is TGTGCCAGCAGCTTAATGACATGGACAGGGGGTTACGAGCAGTACTTC.

The rearrangement uses TRBV5-1 and TRBJ2-7; D may be TRBD1 (6 bases). In germline, CDR1 is SGHRS, CDR2 YFSETQ. This CDR3 contains 15 residues. Between the trimmed V and J ends, which lost 2 bases and 1 base, there was a span of 13 bases. The CDR3 region has the DNA TGCGCCAGCAGCTTAAACAGGGTAGTTTCCTACGAGCAGTACTTC. It translates to CASSLNRVVSYEQYF. The full variable domain, rest sourced from reference TRBV5-1 and TRBJ2-7, is KAGVTQTPRYLIKTRGQQVTLSCSPISGHRSVSWYQQTPGQGLQFLFEYFSETQRNKGNFPGRFSGRQFSNSRSEMNVSTLELGDSALYLCASSLNRVVSYEQYFGPGTRLTVT.

V and J are TRBV25-1 and TRBJ1-1; D not resolved. The CDR3 contains 12 residues. The germline gives CDR1 MGHDK, CDR2 SYGVNS. V lost 6 bases, J lost 6 bases, and 11 bases lay in between. CDR3 protein: CASSDLVAEAFF. DNA of the CDR3: TGTGCCAGCAGCGACCTGGTAGCTGAAGCTTTCTTT.

The V and J genes are TRBV5-1 and TRBJ2-3; TRBD2 matches 15 bases. The V segment lost 4 bases and the J segment 4 bases; nucleotides outside the gene matches: 10. The CDR3 sequence is 18 residues long. The germline CDR1 and CDR2 sequences are SGHRS and YFSETQ. The CDR3 loop reads CASSTGLAGGPGADTQYF. As DNA, the CDR3 is TGCGCCAGCAGCACCGGACTAGCGGGAGGGCCAGGGGCAGATACGCAGTATTTT.

The rearrangement uses TRBV7-9 and TRBJ2-3, with TRBD2 as a possible D gene (7 bases). The CDR3 runs to 18 residues. V lost 2 bases and J lost 2, with 20 bases in between. Germline V gene sequence: CDR1 SEHNR, CDR2 FQNEAQ (reference sequence). This chain's CDR3 is CASSLSREAGAFTDTQYF. The CDR3 DNA reads TGTGCCAGCAGCTTATCCCGGGAGGCGGGGGCCTTCACAGATACGCAGTATTTT.

The V call is TRBV18, the J call TRBJ2-7, with unresolved D. V dropped 0 bases and J dropped 2 bases, with 14 bases sitting between them. The germline CDR1 and CDR2 sequences are KGHSH and LQKENI. The CDR3 is 16 amino acids. CDR3 sequence reads: CASSPPGSSRAYEQYF. The CDR3 DNA sequence: TGTGCCAGCTCACCACCGGGGTCAAGTAGGGCCTACGAGCAGTACTTC.

The V and J genes are TRBV19 and TRBJ2-2; no reliable D call. The V end lost 1 base, the J end lost 0 bases, and 15 bases lay between the germline ends. CDR3 size: 18 residues. CDR1 is LNHDA and CDR2 is SQIVND in the germline V gene (reference sequence). Written as DNA, the CDR3 is TGTGCCAGTAGTATAGGTACATGGAAAATAGCGAACACCGGGGAGCTGTTTTTT. It encodes CASSIGTWKIANTGELFF. The entire variable domain, with the rest obtained from reference TRBV19 and TRBJ2-2, is as follows: DGGITQSPKYLFRKEGQNVTLSCEQNLNHDAMYWYRQDPGQGLRLIYYSQIVNDFQKGDIAEGYSVSREKKESFPLTVTSAQKNPTAFYLCASSIGTWKIANTGELFFGEGSRLTVL.

With respect to this clone: Other DNA variants within this sample encode the same CDR3. The rearrangement joins TRBV7-9 to TRBJ1-1, with D uncertain. The CDR3 is made up of 13 amino acids. With 1 base removed from V and 4 bases from J, the gap between germline ends came to 7 bases. The germline V gene has CDR1 SEHNR and CDR2 FQNEAQ (reference sequence). The CDR3 coding sequence is TGTGCCAGCAGCTTAGATGGCGGCACTGAAGCTTTCTTT. This sequence encodes CASSLDGGTEAFF.

The rearrangement uses TRBV6-5 and TRBJ2-1; 8 bases map to TRBD1. V gave up 4 bases and J gave up 6 bases; unmatched junction bases: 8. CDR1 and CDR2 from the germline V gene are MNHEY and SVGAGI. The CDR3 consists of 15 residues. Here the CDR3 reads CASSSDRARGNEQFF. In nucleotides, the CDR3 is TGTGCCAGCAGTTCGGACAGGGCCAGGGGCAATGAGCAGTTCTTC.

V gene TRBV6-5 combines with J gene TRBJ2-2; D may match TRBD1 or TRBD2 (5 bases each). CDR1 MNHEY and CDR2 SVGAGI come from the germline V gene. The CDR3 spans 15 residues. V dropped 7 bases and J dropped 3 bases, with 15 bases sitting between them. The CDR3 reads CASKRPGADTGELFF. The CDR3 nucleotides read TGTGCCAGCAAAAGACCCGGGGCTGACACCGGGGAGCTGTTTTTT.

V is TRBV5-1 and J is TRBJ2-5; 9 bases line up with TRBD2. V dropped 0 bases and J dropped 4; count of bases not matched to a gene: 4. CDR3 length: 15 residues. Germline assignment: CDR1 SGHRS and CDR2 YFSETQ. The CDR3: CASSLARGRGETQYF. The CDR3 DNA sequence: TGCGCCAGCAGCTTGGCGCGCGGGAGGGGAGAGACCCAGTACTTC.

The J gene is TRBJ1-5, the V gene TRBV30; possible D gene TRBD1, 5 bases. V shed 1 base and J shed 3 bases, with 10 bases lying between them. The CDR3 is made up of 14 amino acids. CDR1 is GTSNPN and CDR2 is SVGIG in the germline V gene (reference sequence). The CDR3 region has the DNA TGTGCCTGGAGTGCAGGGAATTTCAATCAGCCCCAGCATTTT. This gives the protein CAWSAGNFNQPQHF.

The CDR3 DNA is TGTGCCAGTAGTCTACAGGACAGCAATCAGCCCCAGCATTTT. As protein: CASSLQDSNQPQHF. The V call is TRBV19, the J call TRBJ1-5, with D perhaps TRBD1 (5 bases). V was pared by 5 bases and J by 1 base, with 9 bases between. This CDR3 has 14 residues. The germline gives CDR1 LNHDA, CDR2 SQIVND (reference sequence).

The chain joins TRBV27 to TRBJ2-1; the match to TRBD2 covers 10 bases. This CDR3 comprises 19 residues. J gave up 4 bases and V 7 bases, and 19 bases lay outside the gene matches. Germline V CDR1 and CDR2: MNHEY, SMNVEV (reference sequence). CDR3 sequence reads: CASTLSQGTSEVTYNEQFF. CDR3 in DNA: TGTGCCAGCACCCTTTCCCAAGGGACTAGCGAGGTTACTTACAATGAGCAGTTCTTC.

The gene calls are TRBV6-5 and TRBJ2-7, with D possibly being TRBD2 (6 bases). The CDR3 extends over 15 amino acids. Trimming pared 8 bases from V and 1 base from J, leaving 18 bases between. CDR1 and CDR2 from the germline V gene are MNHEY and SVGAGI. The CDR3 DNA follows: TGTGCCAGCTCTCGCCCGGGCGGGACTTCCTACGAGCAGTACTTC. This translates into CASSRPGGTSYEQYF.

V is TRBV5-1 and J is TRBJ2-2; 10 bases line up with TRBD2. Germline V gene lookup returns CDR1 SGHRS and CDR2 YFSETQ. The CDR3 has 18 amino acids. The J segment lost 0 bases and the V segment lost 4 bases, leaving 9 bases of the junction unmatched. CDR3 coding DNA: TGCGCCAGCAGCCTTTTAGGACTAGCGGAAACGAACACCGGGGAGCTGTTTTTT. Amino acid sequence: CASSLLGLAETNTGELFF. The full variable domain, its missing parts supplied by reference TRBV5-1 and TRBJ2-2, is KAGVTQTPRYLIKTRGQQVTLSCSPISGHRSVSWYQQTPGQGLQFLFEYFSETQRNKGNFPGRFSGRQFSNSRSEMNVSTLELGDSALYLCASSLLGLAETNTGELFFGEGSRLTVL.

The chain recombines TRBV7-2 with TRBJ2-5, with 11 bases aligning to TRBD2. This CDR3 has 18 residues. Germline V lookup: CDR1 SGHTA, CDR2 FQGNSA. V trimming: 2 bases; J trimming: 5 bases; junction bases outside the gene matches: 13. CDR3 in DNA: TGTGCCAGCAGCTTATGGGGACTAGCGGCCCAGGCGATGGAGACCCAGTACTTC. Protein: CASSLWGLAAQAMETQYF.

This rearrangement joins TRBV28 to TRBJ1-1; 9 bases align to TRBD1. The CDR3 length is 19 residues. After removal of 1 base from V and 3 bases from J, the junction contained 15 bases not matched to a gene. Germline CDR1 and CDR2: MDHEN and SYDVKM. DNA of the CDR3: TGTGCCAGCAGTTTATCCCGGACAGGGGTCGTGTATGGGGACACTGAAGCTTTCTTT. It encodes CASSLSRTGVVYGDTEAFF.

The rearrangement uses TRBV29-1 and TRBJ2-1; TRBD2 aligns across 7 bases. The CDR3 totals 18 residues. Germline V gene data show CDR1 as SQVTM and CDR2 as ANQGSEA. J was trimmed by 4 bases and V by 4 bases; bases with no gene match: 19. This chain's CDR3 is CSVGGLILAGRAYNEQFF. The CDR3 coding sequence is TGCAGCGTTGGAGGATTGATTCTAGCAGGGAGGGCATACAATGAGCAGTTCTTC.

The V gene is TRBV2, the J gene TRBJ2-5; a weak D match, TRBD1 (5 bases). CDR1 is SNHLY and CDR2 is FYNNEI in the germline V gene. Trimming pared 6 bases from V and 7 bases from J, leaving 18 bases between. The CDR3 length is 14 residues. As DNA, the CDR3 is TGTGCCAGCAGAGAACAGGTTGTGATTGGGACCCAGTACTTC. It codes for CASREQVVIGTQYF.

This rearrangement joins TRBV5-1 to TRBJ1-4, with D unresolved. Trimming took 0 bases from V and 9 from J, leaving 9 bases between them. Germline V gene data show CDR1 as SGHRS and CDR2 as YFSETQ. The CDR3 sequence is 13 residues long. Here the CDR3 reads CASSLAADQKLFF. The CDR3 nucleotides read TGCGCCAGCAGCTTGGCGGCCGACCAAAAACTGTTTTTT.

The chain joins TRBV5-1 to TRBJ2-7; D is perhaps TRBD1 or TRBD2 (5 bases each). Trimming took 4 bases from V and 0 from J, leaving 20 bases between them. Germline V lookup: CDR1 SGHRS, CDR2 YFSETQ. The CDR3 covers 17 residues. The DNA for the CDR3 is TGCGCCAGCAGCCAGGAATCCGGGACCCAGAACTCCTACGAGCAGTACTTC. It specifies CASSQESGTQNSYEQYF.

The V gene is TRBV28, the J gene TRBJ2-7, with TRBD1 matching 8 bases. The germline V gene encodes CDR1 MDHEN and CDR2 SYDVKM. This CDR3 region has 14 residues. V dropped 7 bases and J dropped 3; count of bases not matched to a gene: 8. CDR3 loop: CASKRGQGGYEQYF. In nucleotides, the CDR3 is TGTGCCAGCAAACGCGGACAGGGCGGCTACGAGCAGTACTTC.

This chain joins TRBV28 and TRBJ2-7; 7 bases are shared with TRBD1. With V trimmed by 3 bases and J by 2 bases, 4 bases remained unmatched. CDR3 length equals 14 residues. Germline V CDR1 and CDR2: MDHEN, SYDVKM. This chain's CDR3 is CASSFDRAPYEQYF. The CDR3 coding sequence is TGTGCCAGCAGTTTCGACAGGGCCCCCTACGAGCAGTACTTC. The full variable domain, completed using reference TRBV28 and TRBJ2-7, is DVKVTQSSRYLVKRTGEKVFLECVQDMDHENMFWYRQDPGLGLRLIYFSYDVKMKEKGDIPEGYSVSREKKERFSLILESASTNQTSMYLCASSFDRAPYEQYFGPGTRLTVT.

The chain links TRBV29-1 to TRBJ2-5; tentatively, D is TRBD1 (5 bases). The CDR3 length is 14 residues. The germline V and J ends were trimmed by 4 bases and 5 bases, with 17 bases remaining between them. Germline CDR1 reads SQVTM; CDR2 reads ANQGSEA. CDR3 protein: CSVVWQGSGETQYF. The CDR3 coding sequence is TGCAGCGTTGTGTGGCAGGGCTCTGGGGAGACCCAGTACTTC.

The V gene is TRBV9, the J gene TRBJ2-1; no firm D call. The V end was cut by 0 bases, the J end by 3 bases, with 10 bases between. Germline V CDR1 and CDR2: SGDLS, YYNGEE. CDR3 length: 15 amino acids. CDR3 DNA: TGTGCCAGCAGCGTAGACCCGGGTGGCTACAATGAGCAGTTCTTC. As protein: CASSVDPGGYNEQFF. Based on the CDR3 plus reference TRBV9 and TRBJ2-1, the full variable domain is DSGVTQTPKHLITATGQRVTLRCSPRSGDLSVYWYQQSLDQGLQFLIQYYNGEERAKGNILERFSAQQFPDLHSELNLSSLELGDSALYFCASSVDPGGYNEQFFGPGTRLTVL.

The J gene is TRBJ1-2, the V gene TRBV19, with TRBD1 identical over 9 bases. The trim removed 1 base at V and 4 bases at J, leaving 4 bases unmatched. CDR3 length equals 15 residues. Germline lookup yields CDR1 LNHDA and CDR2 SQIVND (reference sequence). CDR3 DNA sequence: TGTGCCAGTAGTATAGCCTCGACAGGGGGCTATGGCTACACCTTC. Amino acids: CASSIASTGGYGYTF. The full variable domain, completed using reference TRBV19 and TRBJ1-2, is DGGITQSPKYLFRKEGQNVTLSCEQNLNHDAMYWYRQDPGQGLRLIYYSQIVNDFQKGDIAEGYSVSREKKESFPLTVTSAQKNPTAFYLCASSIASTGGYGYTFGSGTRLTVV.

This chain connects TRBV6-1 to TRBJ2-7, with D perhaps TRBD2 (5 bases). Trimming stripped 8 bases from V and 6 bases from J, with 11 bases between. Per germline, CDR1 MNHNS and CDR2 SASEGT. This CDR3 contains 11 residues. As DNA, the CDR3 is TGTGCCAGCTTACTAGGTCGCGAGCAGTACTTC. Protein sequence: CASLLGREQYF.

This clone occurred once. The genes are TRBV28 and TRBJ2-1; 8 nucleotides line up with TRBD1. The J segment lost 15 bases and the V segment lost 5 bases, leaving 9 bases of the junction unmatched. CDR1 is MDHEN and CDR2 is SYDVKM in the germline V gene. CDR3 size: 12 residues. CDR3: CASSGRTGKRFF. As DNA, the CDR3 is TGTGCCAGCAGTGGACGGACAGGGAAAAGGTTCTTC.